A single TCR beta chain is shown here with its context. Its antigen is unidentified. Each sorted subset replicate got 200 ng genomic DNA, approximately 27,000 genomes. Libraries were prepared by immunoSEQ multiplex PCR; TCRdb keeps only in-frame clonotypes and omits some of them. The sample has under 350,000 clones, roughly 87% seen once. This sample stems from a study of shared clonotypes between healthy human individuals. Whole-study results and caveats: A small donor pool kept down the genetic and exposure-history diversity that was represented.

The CDR3 totals 16 residues. Germline loops: CDR1 SGHDT, CDR2 YYEEEE. The J segment lost 2 bases and the V segment lost 4 bases, leaving 7 bases of the junction unmatched. This clonotype was obtained from a man aged 18 to 29 in good health. Sequencing was performed on memory CD8+ T cells sorted from blood. The subset denotes: CD45RO+ cells pooled with CCR7-negative TemRA cells. The chain carries TRBV5-6 and TRBJ2-1; 9 bases map to TRBD2. CDR3 residues: CASSLETSGPYNEQFF. In DNA, the CDR3 is TGTGCCAGCAGCCTGGAGACTAGCGGTCCCTACAATGAGCAGTTCTTC.